The 27 T cell receptor beta chains below were found in one sample sequenced in a study of cytomegalovirus exposure and HLA in healthy donors. Here immunoSEQ multiplex PCR was the method, and the copy in TCRdb shows in-frame clones only, minus some. Here the sample spans 70,000 to 85,000 clones, less than 95% being singletons. Sequencing was done on a sample of PBMCs. These receptors were taken from a woman between 18 and 30 years old in good health and CMV-seropositive.

The genes are TRBV6-5 and TRBJ2-7, with 7 bases that match TRBD1. The CDR3 has 15 amino acids. V was pared by 2 bases and J by 7 bases, with 11 bases of the junction left unmatched. Germline CDR1 reads MNHEY; CDR2 reads SVGAGI. Written as DNA, the CDR3 is TGTGCCAGCAGTTACCTCTACAGGGGCCCTACGGAGCAGTACTTC. This translates into CASSYLYRGPTEQYF.

The chain carries TRBV11-3 and TRBJ1-6; D remains unclear. The CDR3 is 15 residues long. The V and J ends lost 0 bases and 7 bases respectively, with 10 bases between them. In germline, CDR1 is SGHNT, CDR2 YENEEA. In DNA form, the CDR3 reads TGTGCCAGCAGCTTAGAAGTTGCCGGGAATTCACCCCTCCACTTT. The encoded protein is CASSLEVAGNSPLHF.

This chain links TRBV18 with TRBJ1-5; the D gene is possibly TRBD1 (6 bases). The CDR3 spans 14 residues. V was shortened by 4 bases and J by 5 bases, with 12 bases between the two germline ends. Per the germline V gene, CDR1 is KGHSH and CDR2 is LQKENI. CDR3 bases: TGTGCCAGCTCACACAGGGAGGGGGATCAGCCCCAGCATTTT. This gives the protein CASSHREGDQPQHF.

The chain links TRBV2 to TRBJ1-3; tentatively, D is TRBD1 (5 bases). The CDR3 is made up of 13 amino acids. Germline lookup yields CDR1 SNHLY and CDR2 FYNNEI. With 3 bases removed from V and 9 bases from J, the gap between germline ends came to 12 bases. The DNA for the CDR3 is TGTGCCAGCAGTGAGGGGCAGGGTGTCACCATATATTTT. This sequence encodes CASSEGQGVTIYF.

The J gene is TRBJ1-5, the V gene TRBV5-4; tentatively, D is TRBD1 (5 bases). CDR1 is SGHNT, CDR2 YYREEE, per germline (reference sequence). There are 14 residues in the CDR3. Trimming cost V 4 bases and J 3 bases, with 11 bases left between them. In DNA, the CDR3 is TGTGCCAGCAGCCAGGGAGGACCCAATCAGCCCCAGCATTTT. Protein sequence: CASSQGGPNQPQHF.

This chain joins TRBV6-1 and TRBJ1-4; TRBD1 matches 7 bases. V lost 5 bases, J lost 6 bases, and 9 bases stayed unmatched. This CDR3 has 15 amino acids. The germline V gene has CDR1 MNHNS and CDR2 SASEGT. The CDR3 region is CASSRATGRDEKLFF. The CDR3 region has the DNA TGTGCCAGCAGTCGAGCGACAGGGCGGGATGAAAAACTGTTTTTT.

CDR3 bases: TGTGCCAGCAGCTCTAGCGGGGGTTCCTACGAGCAGTACTTC. It specifies CASSSSGGSYEQYF. The rearrangement uses TRBV7-8 and TRBJ2-7; 10 nucleotides match TRBD2. The germline gives CDR1 SGHVS, CDR2 FQNEAQ. The CDR3 totals 14 residues. Unmatched junction bases numbered 1, after V lost 4 bases and J lost 1 base. Together with reference TRBV7-8 and TRBJ2-7, the CDR3 gives the full variable domain: GAGVSQSPRYKVAKRGQDVALRCDPISGHVSLFWYQQALGQGPEFLTYFQNEAQLDKSGLPSDRFFAERPEGSVSTLKIQRTQQEDSAVYLCASSSSGGSYEQYFGPGTRLTVT.

The chain joins TRBV27 to TRBJ1-4; 9 nucleotides align to TRBD1. With V trimmed by 6 bases and J by 8 bases, 7 bases remained unmatched. This CDR3 is 14 amino acids long. CDR1 and CDR2 (germline): MNHEY, SMNVEV (reference sequence). The CDR3: CASRGQGGTEKLFF. CDR3 in DNA: TGTGCCAGCAGGGGACAGGGCGGTACAGAAAAACTGTTTTTT.

This chain joins TRBV7-9 and TRBJ2-1, with a possible D match to TRBD1 (5 bases). CDR3 length: 17 residues. Trimming removed 5 bases from V and 2 bases from J, with 19 bases in between. Germline loops: CDR1 SEHNR, CDR2 FQNEAQ (reference sequence). CDR3 DNA sequence: TGTGCCAGCAGCGGCCTCCGCGAGCTAGGGGCCTACAATGAGCAGTTCTTC. Residues: CASSGLRELGAYNEQFF.

The chain joins TRBV5-1 to TRBJ1-1, with D possibly TRBD1 on 5 matching bases. Germline V gene lookup returns CDR1 SGHRS and CDR2 YFSETQ. This CDR3 has 17 amino acids. The V end was cut by 0 bases, the J end by 0 bases, with 15 bases between. CDR3 residues: CASSLVQGPRLNTEAFF. In DNA form, the CDR3 reads TGCGCCAGCAGCTTGGTCCAGGGCCCTCGTTTGAACACTGAAGCTTTCTTT.

The V gene is TRBV11-2, the J gene TRBJ1-2; weak D call: TRBD1 (6 bases). Per germline, CDR1 SGHAT and CDR2 FQNNGV. With 5 bases removed from V and 6 bases from J, the gap between germline ends came to 10 bases. The CDR3 has 12 residues. This CDR3 is CASSEDSHGYTF. The CDR3 bases are TGTGCCAGCAGCGAGGACAGCCATGGCTACACCTTC.

The V gene is TRBV6-5, the J gene TRBJ2-1; maybe TRBD2 (5 bases). Deletions cut 2 bases from V and 6 bases from J, with 8 bases between. CDR1 and CDR2 (germline): MNHEY, SVGAGI. The CDR3 contains 13 residues. CDR3 in amino acids: CASSYGGRNEQFF. In DNA, the CDR3 is TGTGCCAGCAGTTACGGCGGGCGCAATGAGCAGTTCTTC.

The chain employs TRBV6-4 and TRBJ2-1; 11 bases match TRBD2. Germline V gene lookup returns CDR1 MRHNA and CDR2 SNTAGT. V was clipped by 4 bases and J by 5 bases; unmatched bases: 4. This CDR3 region has 15 residues. Here the CDR3 reads CASSGSGGDHNEQFF. The CDR3 nucleotides read TGTGCCAGCAGTGGTAGCGGGGGGGACCACAATGAGCAGTTCTTC.

By share, this clone counts as medium-sized. The rearrangement joins TRBV6-1 to TRBJ1-1; D is possibly TRBD1 (5 bases). V was clipped by 8 bases and J by 3 bases, with 13 bases between them. Per the germline V gene, CDR1 is MNHNS and CDR2 is SASEGT. There are 13 residues in the CDR3. In DNA form, the CDR3 reads TGTGCCAGCCAACGTGACAGATACACTGAAGCTTTCTTT. This gives the protein CASQRDRYTEAFF.

The V gene is TRBV11-2, the J gene TRBJ1-2; possible D gene TRBD1, 6 bases. Trimming shortened V by 2 bases and J by 5 bases, and 18 bases separated the two germline ends. CDR1 is SGHAT, CDR2 FQNNGV, per germline. The CDR3 runs 16 residues. The CDR3, as DNA: TGTGCCAGCAGCTTATCCGACAGGCTCCCGGCTTATGGCTACACCTTC. This codes for CASSLSDRLPAYGYTF.

The gene calls are TRBV29-1 and TRBJ2-7, with TRBD1 matching 8 bases. The CDR3 is made up of 13 amino acids. Per germline, CDR1 SQVTM and CDR2 ANQGSEA. Germline trimming cut 6 bases from V and 1 base from J; bases unmatched to any gene: 5. The CDR3 nucleotides are TGCAGCGTATGGACAGGGCGGTCCTACGAGCAGTACTTC. This gives the protein CSVWTGRSYEQYF.

In this sample, this clone turned up once. V gene TRBV4-1 combines with J gene TRBJ2-1; TRBD2 matches at 8 bases. This CDR3 has 18 amino acids. The germline CDR1 and CDR2 sequences are MGHRA and YSYEKL. J was trimmed by 0 bases and V by 0 bases; bases with no gene match: 7. The CDR3 loop is CASSQDGAGGNSYNEQFF. The CDR3 DNA sequence: TGCGCCAGCAGCCAAGATGGGGCGGGGGGCAACTCCTACAATGAGCAGTTCTTC.

The V gene is TRBV5-1, the J gene TRBJ1-4; the D is unclear. The germline CDR1 and CDR2 sequences are SGHRS and YFSETQ. The CDR3 spans 15 residues. The V end lost 0 bases, the J end lost 4 bases, and 10 bases lay between the germline ends. The CDR3 region has the DNA TGCGCCAGCAGCTTGGTAGCGGGGTTTAATGAAAAACTGTTTTTT. Translation gives CASSLVAGFNEKLFF.

The CDR3 reads CASSQEPRYEQFF. CDR3 bases: TGTGCCAGCAGCCAAGAGCCCCGGTATGAGCAGTTCTTC. The V gene is TRBV4-2, the J gene TRBJ2-1; D remains unclear. Germline CDR1 LGHNA, CDR2 YNFKEQ. Trimming took off 0 bases at V and 8 bases at J, with 8 bases between the two ends. The CDR3 extends over 13 amino acids.

The chain is built from TRBV11-3 and TRBJ2-7, with 7 bases matching TRBD2. J lost 7 bases, V lost 3 bases, and 9 bases had no gene match. The CDR3 runs to 14 residues. Germline loops: CDR1 SGHNT, CDR2 YENEEA. The CDR3 nucleotides read TGTGCCAGCAGCTTGGGGCGGGGGTCCGGGGAGCAGTACTTC. Amino acid sequence: CASSLGRGSGEQYF. Combining the CDR3 with reference TRBV11-3 and TRBJ2-7 gives the whole variable domain EAGVVQSPRYKIIEKKQPVAFWCNPISGHNTLYWYLQNLGQGPELLIRYENEEAVDDSQLPKDRFSAERLKGVDSTLKIQPAELGDSAVYLCASSLGRGSGEQYFGPGTRLTVT.

The rearrangement links TRBV27 to TRBJ1-6; D might be TRBD1 (6 bases). Germline CDR1 reads MNHEY; CDR2 reads SMNVEV (reference sequence). V lost 5 bases to trimming and J lost 6 bases, with 14 bases between them. CDR3 length: 15 amino acids. CDR3 nucleotide sequence: TGTGCCAGCAGTCATAGGACAGCGATTAATTCACCCCTCCACTTT. This gives the protein CASSHRTAINSPLHF.

A note on this clone: The same CDR3 can be traced to other DNA sequences in this sample. The V and J genes are TRBV5-4 and TRBJ2-7; maybe TRBD1 (6 bases). The CDR3 is 12 amino acids. Between the trimmed V and J ends, which lost 4 bases and 4 bases, there was a span of 9 bases. Germline CDR1 SGHNT, CDR2 YYREEE (reference sequence). CDR3 DNA: TGTGCCAGCAGCAGAGACAGGTACGAGCAGTACTTC. It is translated as CASSRDRYEQYF.

This rearrangement joins TRBV10-1 to TRBJ2-1; TRBD2 might be the D (6 bases). The CDR3 sequence is 14 residues long. Trimming left V 3 bases short and J 6 bases short, with 12 bases between. Germline lookup yields CDR1 WNHNN and CDR2 SYGVQD (reference sequence). The CDR3 loop reads CASSEGGAGNEQFF. The CDR3, as DNA: TGCGCCAGCAGTGAAGGTGGAGCGGGCAATGAGCAGTTCTTC.

This sequence joins TRBV21-1 and TRBJ1-5; the tabulated D call, TRBD1, remains unverified against the DNA. TRBV21-1 represents a pseudogene. The CDR3 runs to 15 residues. CDR3 DNA: TGTGCCAGCAGCACGACAGGGGCCGATAATCAGCCCCAGCATTTT. Translation gives CASSTTGADNQPQHF.

The gene calls are TRBV19 and TRBJ2-7, with a possible D match to TRBD2 (5 bases). The germline V gene encodes CDR1 LNHDA and CDR2 SQIVND (reference sequence). V gave up 5 bases and J gave up 0 bases, with 14 bases separating them. The CDR3 runs to 15 residues. The CDR3 spells CASSLGGYASYEQYF. CDR3 DNA: TGTGCCAGTAGTTTGGGCGGGTATGCCTCCTACGAGCAGTACTTC.

The chain uses TRBV7-8 and TRBJ1-2, with D maybe TRBD1 (5 bases). V was trimmed by 9 bases and J by 6 bases, leaving 23 bases between them. This CDR3 has 15 residues. Germline V gene sequence: CDR1 SGHVS, CDR2 FQNEAQ. The CDR3 bases are TGTGCCAGTCTTCGCTCAGGGCCAGTATACGATGGCTACACCTTC. Its protein product is CASLRSGPVYDGYTF.

The chain couples TRBV5-4 to TRBJ2-3, with 12 bases fitting TRBD2. The CDR3 length is 16 residues. Looked up from germline, CDR1 is SGHNT and CDR2 is YYREEE (reference sequence). V dropped 3 bases and J dropped 2; count of bases not matched to a gene: 4. CDR3 region: CASSSGTSGHTDTQYF. DNA for the CDR3: TGTGCCAGCAGCTCCGGGACTAGCGGGCACACAGATACGCAGTATTTT.